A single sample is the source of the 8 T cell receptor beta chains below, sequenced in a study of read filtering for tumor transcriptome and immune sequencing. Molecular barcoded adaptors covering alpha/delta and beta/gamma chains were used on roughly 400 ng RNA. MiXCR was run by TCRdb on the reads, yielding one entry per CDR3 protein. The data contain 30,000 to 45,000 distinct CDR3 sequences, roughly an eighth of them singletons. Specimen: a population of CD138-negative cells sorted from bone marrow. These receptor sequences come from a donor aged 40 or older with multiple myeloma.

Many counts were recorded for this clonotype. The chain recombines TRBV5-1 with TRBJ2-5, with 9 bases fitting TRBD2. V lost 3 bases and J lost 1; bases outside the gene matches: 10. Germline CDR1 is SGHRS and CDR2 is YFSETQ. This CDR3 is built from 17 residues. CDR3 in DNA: TGCGCCAGCAGCTCCGCCCGGCTAGCGGGGATCCAAGAGACCCAGTACTTC. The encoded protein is CASSSARLAGIQETQYF.

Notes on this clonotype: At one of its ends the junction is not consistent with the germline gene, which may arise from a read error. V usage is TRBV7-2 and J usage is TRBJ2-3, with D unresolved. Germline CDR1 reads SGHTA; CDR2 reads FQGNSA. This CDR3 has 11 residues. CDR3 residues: CASSLRLTPIF. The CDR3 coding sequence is TGTGCCAGCAGCTTGAGACTCACGCCGATTTTT. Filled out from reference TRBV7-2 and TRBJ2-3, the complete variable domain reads GAGVSQSPSNKVTEKGKDVELRCDPISGHTALYWYRQSLGQGLEFLIYFQGNSAPDKSGLPSDRFSAERTGGSVSTLTIQRTQQEDSAVYLCASSLRLTPIFGPGTRLTVL.

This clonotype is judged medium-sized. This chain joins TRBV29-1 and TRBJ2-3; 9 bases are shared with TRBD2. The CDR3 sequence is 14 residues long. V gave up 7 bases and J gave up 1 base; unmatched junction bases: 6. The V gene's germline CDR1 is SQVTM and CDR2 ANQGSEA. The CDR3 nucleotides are TGCAGCGCCGAGACTAGCGGTGGCACAGATACGCAGTATTTT. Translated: CSAETSGGTDTQYF.

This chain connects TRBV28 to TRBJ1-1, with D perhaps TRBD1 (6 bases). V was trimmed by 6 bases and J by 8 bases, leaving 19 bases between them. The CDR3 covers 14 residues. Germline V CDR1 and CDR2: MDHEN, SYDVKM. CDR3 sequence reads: CASRLVGASTEAFF. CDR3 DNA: TGTGCCAGCAGGCTGGTGGGGGCCTCCACCGAAGCTTTCTTT.

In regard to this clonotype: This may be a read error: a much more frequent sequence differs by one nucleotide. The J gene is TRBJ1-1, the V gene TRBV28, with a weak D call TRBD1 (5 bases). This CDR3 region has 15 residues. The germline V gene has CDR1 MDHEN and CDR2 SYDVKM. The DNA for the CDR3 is TGTGCCAGTAGTTCGTGGGGGGGTAAGAACACTGAAGCTTTCTTT. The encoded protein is CASSSWGGKNTEAFF.

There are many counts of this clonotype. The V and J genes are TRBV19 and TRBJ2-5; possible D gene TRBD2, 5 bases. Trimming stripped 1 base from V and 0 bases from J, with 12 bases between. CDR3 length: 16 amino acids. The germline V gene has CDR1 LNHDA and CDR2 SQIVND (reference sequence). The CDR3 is CASSIARTGNQETQYF. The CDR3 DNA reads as TGTGCCAGTAGTATAGCTCGGACGGGAAACCAAGAGACCCAGTACTTC.

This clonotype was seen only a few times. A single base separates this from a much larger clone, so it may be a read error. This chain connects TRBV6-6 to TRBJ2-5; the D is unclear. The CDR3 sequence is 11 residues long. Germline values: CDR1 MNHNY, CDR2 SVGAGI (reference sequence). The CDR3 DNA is TGTGCCAGCAGTGGGTTGGAGACCCAGCACTTC. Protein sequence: CASSGLETQHF.

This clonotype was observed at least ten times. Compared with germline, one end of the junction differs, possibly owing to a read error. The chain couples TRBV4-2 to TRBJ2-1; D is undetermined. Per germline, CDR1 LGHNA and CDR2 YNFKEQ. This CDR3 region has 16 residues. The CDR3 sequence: CASSPPIRGRHNEQFF. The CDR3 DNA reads TGCGCCAGCAGTCCACCCATACGAGGACGCCATAATGAGCAGTTCTTC.